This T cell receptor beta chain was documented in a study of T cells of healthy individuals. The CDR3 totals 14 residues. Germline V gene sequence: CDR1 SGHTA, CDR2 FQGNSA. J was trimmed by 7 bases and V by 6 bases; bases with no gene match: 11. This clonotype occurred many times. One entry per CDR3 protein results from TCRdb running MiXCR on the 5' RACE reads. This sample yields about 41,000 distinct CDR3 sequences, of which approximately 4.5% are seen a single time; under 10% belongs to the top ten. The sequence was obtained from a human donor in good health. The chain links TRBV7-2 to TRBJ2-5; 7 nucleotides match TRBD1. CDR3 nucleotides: TGTGCCAGCAGTAACGACAGGGTAGGAGGGACCCAGTACTTC. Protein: CASSNDRVGGTQYF.